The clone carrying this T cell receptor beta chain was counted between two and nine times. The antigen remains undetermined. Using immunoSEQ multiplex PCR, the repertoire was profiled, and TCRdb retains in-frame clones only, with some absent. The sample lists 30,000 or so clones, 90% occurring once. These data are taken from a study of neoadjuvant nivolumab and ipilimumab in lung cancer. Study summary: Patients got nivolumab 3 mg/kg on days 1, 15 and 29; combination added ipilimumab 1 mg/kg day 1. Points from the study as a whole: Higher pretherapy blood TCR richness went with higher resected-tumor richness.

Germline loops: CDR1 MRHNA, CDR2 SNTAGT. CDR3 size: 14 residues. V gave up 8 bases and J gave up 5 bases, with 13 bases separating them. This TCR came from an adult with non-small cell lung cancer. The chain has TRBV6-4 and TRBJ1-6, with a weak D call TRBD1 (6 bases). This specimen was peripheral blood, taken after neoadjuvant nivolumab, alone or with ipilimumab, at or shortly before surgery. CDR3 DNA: TGTGCCAGCTCATTGGACAGCCATAATTCACCCCTCCACTTT. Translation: CASSLDSHNSPLHF.